The 11 T cell receptor beta chains presented below share a single source sample, sequenced in a study of cytomegalovirus exposure and HLA in healthy donors. The PCR made use of 60 Vbeta and 13 Jbeta primers. The method was immunoSEQ multiplex PCR; TCRdb's version includes in-frame clones alone and lacks a portion of them. This sample carries 140,000 or so clones, approximately 86% of them seen once, and the ten largest clones take 0.51%. The source material was PBMCs. The receptors here all came from a woman in her thirties or forties in good health and CMV-seronegative.

The V and J genes are TRBV4-1 and TRBJ1-3; D uncertain. Germline V gene lookup returns CDR1 MGHRA and CDR2 YSYEKL. CDR3 size: 15 residues. V lost 0 bases, J lost 3 bases, and 9 bases lay in between. CDR3 in DNA: TGCGCCAGCAGCCAAGACCAGACTCGTGGAAACACCATATATTTT. Its translation: CASSQDQTRGNTIYF.

This chain links TRBV4-1 with TRBJ2-3; 10 bases line up with TRBD2. The germline gives CDR1 MGHRA, CDR2 YSYEKL. With 3 bases clipped from V and 0 bases from J, the junction kept 9 bases outside the gene matches. This CDR3 spans 18 amino acids. CDR3 sequence (DNA): TGCGCCAGCAGCCATCTGGGGCTAGCGGGAGTAAGCACAGATACGCAGTATTTT. It specifies CASSHLGLAGVSTDTQYF.

The V and J genes are TRBV6-5 and TRBJ2-7, with TRBD2 matching over 13 bases. The CDR3 is made up of 13 amino acids. After removal of 8 bases from V and 2 bases from J, the junction contained 0 bases not matched to a gene. Germline CDR1 MNHEY, CDR2 SVGAGI. The CDR3 bases are TGTGCCAGCGGACTAGCGGGGGCCTACGAGCAGTACTTC. It yields the protein CASGLAGAYEQYF.

The J gene is TRBJ1-2, the V gene TRBV15; maybe TRBD1 (6 bases). Looked up from germline, CDR1 is LNHNV and CDR2 is YYDKDF (reference sequence). The V end was cut by 5 bases, the J end by 4 bases, with 17 bases between. This CDR3 contains 15 residues. In nucleotides, the CDR3 is TGTGCCACCAGCCGACAGGACCCGCTTCCCTATGGCTACACCTTC. Its protein is CATSRQDPLPYGYTF.

V and J are TRBV29-1 and TRBJ2-7, with D possibly matching TRBD1 (6 bases). The germline V gene has CDR1 SQVTM and CDR2 ANQGSEA. The CDR3 length is 12 residues. Trimming removed 3 bases at V and 4 bases at J, with 10 bases between. The CDR3 DNA reads TGCAGCGTTGAGGACAGTTGGTACGAGCAGTACTTC. Amino acids: CSVEDSWYEQYF.

The gene calls are TRBV5-3 and TRBJ1-5; D might be TRBD1 (5 bases). TRBV5-3 is placed among ORFs of uncertain function. The CDR3 has 13 residues. V was clipped by 8 bases and J by 5 bases, with 14 bases between them. As DNA, the CDR3 is TGTGCCAGGGGGGGGAAGGGCCATCAGCCCCAGCATTTT. Its protein product is CARGGKGHQPQHF.

This chain joins TRBV18 and TRBJ1-1, with D uncertain. The CDR3 is 16 amino acids. CDR1 and CDR2 (germline): KGHSH, LQKENI. The V gene lost 0 bases and the J gene lost 0 bases, with 11 bases spanning the gap. CDR3: CASSPPNPTLNTEAFF. The CDR3 DNA is TGTGCCAGCTCACCACCCAACCCCACTCTGAACACTGAAGCTTTCTTT.

The V gene is TRBV29-1, the J gene TRBJ2-1, with TRBD2 as a possible D gene (5 bases). The germline V gene encodes CDR1 SQVTM and CDR2 ANQGSEA. V gave up 6 bases and J gave up 2 bases, with 8 bases separating them. The CDR3 covers 12 residues. Here the CDR3 reads CSVRVTYNEQFF. DNA for the CDR3: TGCAGCGTGAGGGTCACCTACAATGAGCAGTTCTTC.

Only one count was recorded for this clone. This rearrangement joins TRBV6-1 to TRBJ1-2; tentatively, D is TRBD1 (6 bases). The germline gives CDR1 MNHNS, CDR2 SASEGT. The CDR3 length is 13 residues. V lost 6 bases to trimming and J lost 4 bases, with 12 bases between them. CDR3 DNA sequence: TGTGCCAGCAGACACAGGGCCCTCTATGGCTACACCTTC. Its translation is CASRHRALYGYTF.

This sequence joins TRBV4-2 and TRBJ2-3; maybe TRBD2 (6 bases). V lost 1 base and J 1 base, leaving 9 bases between the germline ends. Germline assignment: CDR1 LGHNA and CDR2 YNFKEQ. CDR3 length equals 15 residues. In DNA, the CDR3 is TGTGCCAGCAGCCAAGGGAGGGCCGGCACAGATACGCAGTATTTT. Translating gives CASSQGRAGTDTQYF.

This chain links TRBV2 with TRBJ2-7; 7 positions match TRBD2. The germline V gene encodes CDR1 SNHLY and CDR2 FYNNEI. Trimming took 4 bases from V and 2 from J; bases not matched to a gene: 5. This CDR3 is 14 amino acids long. CDR3 DNA sequence: TGTGCCAGCAGTGCCGGACTAGAAACCTACGAGCAGTACTTC. Protein: CASSAGLETYEQYF.